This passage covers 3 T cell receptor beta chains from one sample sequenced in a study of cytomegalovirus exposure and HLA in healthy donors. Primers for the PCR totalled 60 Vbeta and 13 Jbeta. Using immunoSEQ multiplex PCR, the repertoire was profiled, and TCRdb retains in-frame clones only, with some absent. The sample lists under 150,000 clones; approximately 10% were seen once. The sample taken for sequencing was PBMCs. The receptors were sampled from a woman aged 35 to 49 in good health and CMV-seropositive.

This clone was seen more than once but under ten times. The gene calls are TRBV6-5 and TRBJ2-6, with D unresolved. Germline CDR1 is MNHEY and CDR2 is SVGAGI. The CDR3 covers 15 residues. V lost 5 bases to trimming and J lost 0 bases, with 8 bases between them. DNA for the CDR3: TGTGCCAGCAGTCCAAACAGCTCTGGGGCCAACGTCCTGACTTTC. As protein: CASSPNSSGANVLTF.

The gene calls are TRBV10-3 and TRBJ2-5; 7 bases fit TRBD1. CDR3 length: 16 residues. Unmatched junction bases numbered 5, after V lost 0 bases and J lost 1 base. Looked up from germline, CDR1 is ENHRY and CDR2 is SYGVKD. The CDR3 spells CAISESKGAGQETQYF. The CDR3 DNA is TGTGCCATCAGTGAGTCGAAGGGGGCGGGCCAAGAGACCCAGTACTTC.

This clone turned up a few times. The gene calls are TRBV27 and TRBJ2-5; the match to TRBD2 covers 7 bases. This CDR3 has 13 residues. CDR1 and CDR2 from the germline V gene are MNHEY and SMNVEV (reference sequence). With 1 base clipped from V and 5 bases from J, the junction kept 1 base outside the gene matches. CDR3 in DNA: TGTGCCAGCAGTTTATGGGGGGGGGAGACCCAGTACTTC. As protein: CASSLWGGETQYF.